This T cell receptor beta chain was documented in a study of T cells expressing NK-cell markers. About the study: HCMV seropositivity characterized seven of the eight sequenced donors, and seronegativity one. Regarding the study as a whole: Of the CD8+ T cell pool in several donors, about 1.0-7.0% was accounted for by dominant NKG2C+ clonotypes. HCMV specificity of the expanded NKG2C+ T cell clones was not established. One observes that, in a few donors, these clonotypes were also the leading ones within the CD3+CD56-NKG2C+ fraction.

From its re-call of the 5' RACE reads, TCRdb lists each CDR3 protein once, without DNA. The sample table includes about 260,000 distinct CDR3 sequences. With regard to this clonotype: The antigen remains undetermined.

CDR1 is KGHSH and CDR2 is LQKENI in the germline V gene. This CDR3 spans 13 amino acids. Input material: blood T cells: a sorted CD56 or NKG2C T cell subset, CD4+ or CD8+ T cells, or bulk PBMC T cells (not recorded which). The chain couples TRBV18 to TRBJ1-4. The receptor comes from a man aged 18 to 29 in good health. The CDR3 loop is CASSPRDSEKLFF.